Only a few counts were recorded for the clone carrying this T cell receptor beta chain. Trimming stripped 4 bases from V and 9 bases from J, with 14 bases between. Germline V gene sequence: CDR1 SGHKS, CDR2 YYEKEE (reference sequence). This CDR3 has 14 residues. This sample is drawn from a study of blood T cell repertoires in COVID-19. Study context: COVID-19 samples from acute and convalescent phases originated in the United States, Italy and Spain.

This table comes from immunoSEQ multiplex PCR, and its TCRdb copy is limited to in-frame clones, with some not included. Here the sample spans 250,000 to 350,000 clones, about 88% being singletons. This sequence joins TRBV5-5 and TRBJ1-6; D unclear. Sample: peripheral blood. This TCR derives from a human donor with COVID-19, enrolled during active disease. The donor label of this sample is uncertain. CDR3 sequence: CASSEGVSISPLHF. The CDR3 DNA reads TGTGCCAGCAGCGAGGGAGTTTCGATTTCACCCCTCCACTTT.